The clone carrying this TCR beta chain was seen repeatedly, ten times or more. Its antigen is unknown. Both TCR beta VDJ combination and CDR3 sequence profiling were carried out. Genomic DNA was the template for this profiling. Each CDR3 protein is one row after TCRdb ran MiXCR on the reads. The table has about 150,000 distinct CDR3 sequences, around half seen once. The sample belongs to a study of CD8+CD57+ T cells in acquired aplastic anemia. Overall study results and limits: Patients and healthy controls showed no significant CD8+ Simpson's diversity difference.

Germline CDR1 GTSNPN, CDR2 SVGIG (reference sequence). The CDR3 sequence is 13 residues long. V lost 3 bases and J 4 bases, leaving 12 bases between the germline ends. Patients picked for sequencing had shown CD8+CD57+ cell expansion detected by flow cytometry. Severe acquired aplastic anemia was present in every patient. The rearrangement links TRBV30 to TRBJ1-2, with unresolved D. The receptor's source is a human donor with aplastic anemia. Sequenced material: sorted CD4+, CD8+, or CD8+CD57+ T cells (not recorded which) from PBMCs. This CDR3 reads CAWRVGLTYGYTF. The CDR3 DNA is TGTGCCTGGAGGGTAGGACTTACCTATGGCTACACCTTC.